This record looks at one T cell receptor (beta chain) sequence and its context. The antigen remains undetermined. Germline CDR1 reads SGHRS; CDR2 reads YFSETQ. The CDR3 runs 20 residues. Between the trimmed V and J ends, which lost 1 base and 2 bases, there was a span of 24 bases. 5'RACE primed from the constant segment yielded TCR alpha and TCR beta cDNA libraries bearing sample barcodes and UMIs. TCRdb re-called the 5' RACE reads through MiXCR, storing one row per CDR3 protein. Among around 190,000 distinct CDR3 sequences, about 18% were seen once, and the ten largest hold 3.9%. The sample belongs to a study of T-cell memory formation after mild COVID-19. Study-wide context: Largely donor-specific sequence clusters came from a couple of donors.

Points from the study as a whole: Second-wave clones with a day 37 peak had unconfirmed SARS-CoV-2 specificity. Contracting CD4+ clones sat mainly in CM and EM; CD8+ in EMRA.

This clonotype originated in a man between 18 and 29 years old who had mild COVID-19 (a few samples of this study predate the infection). Cell type and time point are not known. The chain links TRBV5-1 to TRBJ2-2; D possibly corresponds to TRBD1 (6 bases). The specimen sequenced was PBMCs or a T cell subset sorted from them (not recorded which). This chain's CDR3 is CASSLMPSTLGTPNTGELFF. CDR3 nucleotides: TGCGCCAGCAGCTTGATGCCTTCGACGTTGGGGACACCAAACACCGGGGAGCTGTTTTTT.